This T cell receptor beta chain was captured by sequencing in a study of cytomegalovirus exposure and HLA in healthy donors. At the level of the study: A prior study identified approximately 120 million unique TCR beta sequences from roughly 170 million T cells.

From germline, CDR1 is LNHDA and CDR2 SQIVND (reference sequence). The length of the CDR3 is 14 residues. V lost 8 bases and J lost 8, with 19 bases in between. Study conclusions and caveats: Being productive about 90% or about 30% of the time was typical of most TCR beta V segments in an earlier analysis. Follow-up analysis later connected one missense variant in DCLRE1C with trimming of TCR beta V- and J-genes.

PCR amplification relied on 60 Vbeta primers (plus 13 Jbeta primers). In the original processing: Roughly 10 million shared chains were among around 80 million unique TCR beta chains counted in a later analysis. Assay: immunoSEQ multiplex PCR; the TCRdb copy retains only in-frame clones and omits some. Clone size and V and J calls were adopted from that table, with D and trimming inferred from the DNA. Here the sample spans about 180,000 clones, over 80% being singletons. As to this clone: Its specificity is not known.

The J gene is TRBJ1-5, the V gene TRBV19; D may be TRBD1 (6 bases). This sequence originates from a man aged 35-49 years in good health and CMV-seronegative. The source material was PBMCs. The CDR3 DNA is TGTGCCAGTTCGCAGGGGCCTTTGAGGGAGCCCCAGCATTTT. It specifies CASSQGPLREPQHF.